This T cell receptor beta chain emerged from a study of blood T cell repertoires in COVID-19. Study summary: Sample material is recorded as cDNA or gDNA derived from T cells, B-cell-depleted T cells, or PBMCs.

Sequencing used immunoSEQ multiplex PCR; TCRdb keeps in-frame clones, though not all of them. The sample consists of about 310,000 clones, around 85% of them appearing once. Cohort assignment relied on participant-reported clinical history. Individuals in the exposed group had encountered a COVID-19 case within 2 weeks preceding study entry. V was trimmed by 5 bases and J by 2 bases, leaving 15 bases between them. The germline gives CDR1 SGHTA, CDR2 FQGNSA. The CDR3 has 15 residues. The origin of this receptor is a woman aged 30 to 39 who had been exposed to COVID-19. The J gene is TRBJ1-2, the V gene TRBV7-2; D remains unclear. The sequencing sample was made of PBMCs or T cells enriched from blood (not recorded which). The CDR3 loop reads CASSHGGGNNYGYTF. CDR3 coding DNA: TGTGCCAGCAGCCATGGAGGAGGCAACAACTATGGCTACACCTTC.